Below are 30 T cell receptor beta chains sequenced from a single sample in a study of metastatic and nonmetastatic thyroid tumors (dated by TCRdb to the early 2020s). Libraries were made using PCR. Reads for this sample came from an Illumina HiSeq 4000. Using fastp trimming at Q25 and MiXCR clonotype assembly, TCRdb reanalyzed the public sequencing data and kept in-frame beta chains. The sample records approximately 37,000 clones, around 17% of which are singletons. The leading ten clones occupy over 3.5% of the sample. Before undergoing thyroid surgery, none of the patients had been given any kind of treatment. Sequences were obtained from blood. The receptors here all came from a female donor with papillary thyroid cancer or a benign thyroid nodule (not recorded which). Some clones in this sample may be carry-over from other donors' samples.

This clone was detected many times. The rearrangement joins TRBV2 to TRBJ1-5; D ambiguous. The V gene lost 3 bases and the J gene lost 3 bases, with 12 bases spanning the gap. The CDR3 has 15 residues. The V gene's germline CDR1 is SNHLY and CDR2 FYNNEI. CDR3 nucleotide sequence: TGTGCCAGCAGTGAGAGGGAAGGCTACAATCAGCCCCAGCATTTT. Protein sequence: CASSEREGYNQPQHF.

V gene TRBV20-1 combines with J gene TRBJ1-1; the match to TRBD1 covers 7 bases. The junction had 11 bases not matched to a gene; V was cut back by 5 bases and J by 11 bases. CDR3 length: 12 residues. Germline CDR1 is DFQATT and CDR2 is SNEGSKA (reference sequence). The CDR3 region has the DNA TGCAGTGCTTCTGAAGACAGGGCGGCGGCTTTCTTT. Encoded protein: CSASEDRAAAFF.

In this sample, this clone turned up a few times. This chain joins TRBV6-1 and TRBJ2-1; D perhaps matches TRBD1 (5 bases). Trimming took off 5 bases at V and 7 bases at J, with 12 bases between the two ends. The germline V gene has CDR1 MNHNS and CDR2 SASEGT. There are 13 residues in the CDR3. CDR3 residues: CASSIQGGNEQFF. The CDR3 nucleotides are TGTGCCAGCAGTATTCAGGGCGGAAATGAGCAGTTCTTC.

This clone has ten or more counts. The V call is TRBV5-1, the J call TRBJ1-1, with 12 bases aligning to TRBD1. Per the germline V gene, CDR1 is SGHRS and CDR2 is YFSETQ. V lost 0 bases, J lost 3 bases, and 6 bases stayed unmatched. This CDR3 contains 17 residues. The CDR3 nucleotides read TGCGCCAGCAGCTTGGAAGGGACAGGGGGCGCCCACACTGAAGCTTTCTTT. Protein: CASSLEGTGGAHTEAFF. Filled out from reference TRBV5-1 and TRBJ1-1, the complete variable domain reads KAGVTQTPRYLIKTRGQQVTLSCSPISGHRSVSWYQQTPGQGLQFLFEYFSETQRNKGNFPGRFSGRQFSNSRSEMNVSTLELGDSALYLCASSLEGTGGAHTEAFFGQGTRLTVV.

This clone was recorded many times. This sequence joins TRBV5-1 and TRBJ1-2; 9 nucleotides match TRBD1. Germline CDR1 reads SGHRS; CDR2 reads YFSETQ. The CDR3 extends over 15 amino acids. The junction had 9 bases not matched to a gene; V was cut back by 1 base and J by 8 bases. Here the CDR3 reads CASSLFPDRGGGYTF. The CDR3 bases are TGCGCCAGCAGCTTGTTTCCGGACAGGGGCGGCGGCTACACCTTC.

This CDR3 is CSARWERAGDSDTQYF. CDR3 sequence (DNA): TGCAGTGCTAGGTGGGAGCGAGCGGGAGATTCAGATACGCAGTATTTT. V is TRBV20-1 and J is TRBJ2-3; 8 positions agree with TRBD2. This CDR3 spans 16 amino acids. Per the germline V gene, CDR1 is DFQATT and CDR2 is SNEGSKA (reference sequence). Trimming removed 3 bases from V and 4 bases from J; junction bases left unmatched: 12.

This clone has a count of ten or more. This chain links TRBV5-6 with TRBJ2-7; either TRBD1 or TRBD2 may fit D (5 bases each). The length of the CDR3 is 12 residues. The V gene's germline CDR1 is SGHDT and CDR2 YYEEEE. Trimming removed 4 bases at V and 7 bases at J, with 12 bases between. The CDR3 nucleotides read TGTGCCAGCAGCCCCGGGACCCCGGAGCAGTACTTC. Amino acid sequence: CASSPGTPEQYF.

V is TRBV4-1 and J is TRBJ2-1, with 7 bases lining up with TRBD2. The germline V gene encodes CDR1 MGHRA and CDR2 YSYEKL. V trimming: 6 bases; J trimming: 5 bases; junction bases outside the gene matches: 10. The CDR3 has 15 amino acids. Here the CDR3 reads CASRRWPSGDNEQFF. The CDR3 DNA reads as TGCGCCAGCAGAAGGTGGCCTAGCGGCGACAATGAGCAGTTCTTC.

As concerns this clone: The junction does not match germline at one end; this may be a read error. The chain links TRBV20-1 to TRBJ2-7, with TRBD1 as a possible D gene (5 bases). The CDR3 length is 16 residues. From germline, CDR1 is DFQATT and CDR2 SNEGSKA (reference sequence). The CDR3 DNA is TGCAGTCCTAGGGTACACTACACGGCGGAAGTAAGGGGGCAGTACTTC. It translates to CSPRVHYTAEVRGQYF.

This clone was detected many times. The chain is built from TRBV27 and TRBJ2-3, with 7 bases identical to TRBD1. Germline trimming cut 2 bases from V and 1 base from J; bases unmatched to any gene: 3. Per germline, CDR1 MNHEY and CDR2 SMNVEV (reference sequence). This CDR3 has 15 amino acids. The chain's CDR3 is CASSLRGPGTDTQYF. DNA for the CDR3: TGTGCCAGCAGTTTAAGGGGGCCTGGCACAGATACGCAGTATTTT.

This clone appeared a single time. The rearrangement joins TRBV11-2 to TRBJ2-3, with 7 bases lining up with TRBD2. The CDR3 runs to 16 residues. Losses at the gene ends were 6 bases for V and 10 bases for J; bases not matched to a gene: 19. CDR1 is SGHAT, CDR2 FQNNGV, per germline. The CDR3 reads CASSFYSGSAARPQYF. The CDR3 DNA reads as TGTGCCAGCAGTTTCTATAGCGGGTCGGCGGCCCGTCCGCAGTATTTT.

This clone occurred a few times. This chain uses TRBV28 with TRBJ2-4; possible D gene TRBD1, 7 bases. The J call may be faulty, since TRBJ2-1 better matches the DNA end. The CDR3 runs 12 residues. Per germline, CDR1 MDHEN and CDR2 SYDVKM. CDR3: CASIPYRGGQFF. The CDR3 DNA follows: TGTGCCAGCATCCCTTACAGGGGAGGGCAGTTCTTC.

This clone was counted ten times or more. V and J are TRBV3-1 and TRBJ2-4; 7 bases fit TRBD1. Germline values: CDR1 LGHDT, CDR2 YNNKEL (reference sequence). CDR3 length: 15 residues. V gave up 4 bases and J gave up 0 bases; unmatched junction bases: 3. CDR3 sequence: CASSRTGVAKNIQYF. CDR3 sequence (DNA): TGTGCCAGCAGCCGAACAGGGGTAGCCAAAAACATTCAGTACTTC.

In its sample, this clone was seen many times. The V and J genes are TRBV25-1 and TRBJ2-2; 11 bases match TRBD2. CDR1 and CDR2 from the germline V gene are MGHDK and SYGVNS. V shed 8 bases and J 4 bases; nucleotides not matched to a gene: 6. The CDR3 is 15 residues long. The CDR3 DNA reads as TGTGCCAGCGATAGCGGGAGGGCGGGCACCGGGGAGCTGTTTTTT. It encodes CASDSGRAGTGELFF.

This clone showed up many times. The chain combines TRBV5-1 with TRBJ2-1; TRBD2 aligns across 11 bases. V lost 1 base, J lost 3 bases, and 3 bases stayed unmatched. The CDR3 spans 16 residues. CDR1 SGHRS and CDR2 YFSETQ come from the germline V gene. In nucleotides, the CDR3 is TGCGCCAGCAGCTTGCCCGGGACTAGCGGCTACAATGAGCAGTTCTTC. Translation: CASSLPGTSGYNEQFF.

The chain couples TRBV28 to TRBJ2-7; D may be TRBD2 (6 bases). CDR3 length equals 12 residues. The ends were cut back, 6 bases at V and 3 bases at J, with 9 bases in the middle. CDR1 is MDHEN, CDR2 SYDVKM, per germline. CDR3 sequence: CASSTGVYEQYF. CDR3 nucleotide sequence: TGTGCCAGCAGCACGGGAGTCTACGAGCAGTACTTC.

This clone was seen repeatedly, ten times or more. This sequence joins TRBV27 and TRBJ2-5; TRBD2 is a possible D gene (7 bases). This CDR3 spans 15 amino acids. The germline gives CDR1 MNHEY, CDR2 SMNVEV (reference sequence). V gave up 7 bases and J gave up 2 bases, with 17 bases separating them. The CDR3 protein is CASTLGGAGQETQYF. In DNA, the CDR3 is TGTGCCAGCACCTTAGGGGGGGCGGGGCAAGAGACCCAGTACTTC.

The table lists this clone with many counts. The V gene is TRBV5-1, the J gene TRBJ2-7, with TRBD2 identical over 8 bases. The junction had 3 bases not matched to a gene; V was cut back by 1 base and J by 3 bases. Germline CDR1 SGHRS, CDR2 YFSETQ. This CDR3 comprises 14 residues. CDR3 loop: CASSLRSGSYEQYF. As DNA, the CDR3 is TGCGCCAGCAGCTTGAGGAGCGGGAGCTACGAGCAGTACTTC.

By its share, this clone is medium-sized (0.01 to 0.1%). As DNA, the CDR3 is TGTGCCAGTAGGCAGGGCAATCAGCCCCAGCATTTT. This encodes CASRQGNQPQHF. The gene calls are TRBV19 and TRBJ1-5; D gene uncertain. The CDR3 has 12 amino acids. Trimming left V 6 bases short and J 2 bases short, with 5 bases between. CDR1 is LNHDA, CDR2 SQIVND, per germline (reference sequence).

This clone was found many times. The V and J genes are TRBV27 and TRBJ1-2; a weak D match, TRBD1 (6 bases). Germline values: CDR1 MNHEY, CDR2 SMNVEV (reference sequence). The CDR3 length is 16 residues. Trimming took off 2 bases at V and 4 bases at J, with 17 bases between the two ends. The DNA of the CDR3 is TGTGCCAGCAGTTTAGGGCCAACAGGGTTTTCCTATGGCTACACCTTC. This encodes CASSLGPTGFSYGYTF.

This clone turned up a few times. The junction shows a germline mismatch at one end, possibly a read error. This rearrangement joins TRBV28 to TRBJ2-7, with 10 bases fitting TRBD1. The CDR3 spans 16 residues. Looked up from germline, CDR1 is MDHEN and CDR2 is SYDVKM. CDR3 nucleotides: TGTGCCAGCAGTCCCTGTGGGACAGGGGCCTCCTACGAGCAGCACTTC. It translates to CASSPCGTGASYEQHF.

Only a few counts were recorded for this clone. V usage is TRBV10-3 and J usage is TRBJ2-7; TRBD2 matches 7 bases. J gave up 4 bases and V 6 bases, and 3 bases lay outside the gene matches. The CDR3 covers 12 residues. Germline CDR1 reads ENHRY; CDR2 reads SYGVKD. CDR3 DNA sequence: TGTGCCATCAGGGGGGGGGAGTACGAGCAGTACTTC. It encodes CAIRGGEYEQYF.

This clone showed up many times. The chain has TRBV12-3 or TRBV12-4 and TRBJ1-2; 7 positions agree with TRBD1. The CDR3 has 13 residues. V shed 5 bases and J 5 bases; nucleotides not matched to a gene: 5. The CDR3 spells CASSTGQRYGYTF. CDR3 sequence (DNA): TGTGCCAGCAGTACGGGACAGAGATATGGCTACACCTTC.

This clone was observed at least ten times. The chain uses TRBV5-1 and TRBJ1-2; no clear D. The CDR3 totals 14 residues. V was shortened by 4 bases and J by 1 base, with 11 bases between the two germline ends. Germline CDR1 SGHRS, CDR2 YFSETQ. In DNA form, the CDR3 reads TGCGCCAGCAGCCCTCAGGCAGTTAACTATGGCTACACCTTC. It is translated as CASSPQAVNYGYTF.

This clone was seen many times. The chain links TRBV11-2 to TRBJ1-6, with 9 bases matching TRBD1. CDR1 and CDR2 (germline): SGHAT, FQNNGV. With 4 bases clipped from V and 9 bases from J, the junction kept 4 bases outside the gene matches. The CDR3 extends over 14 amino acids. The CDR3 region is CASSSGTGSSPLHF. The CDR3 DNA follows: TGTGCCAGCAGCTCGGGGACAGGGAGTTCACCCCTCCACTTT.

The chain uses TRBV20-1 and TRBJ1-1; possible D gene TRBD1, 5 bases. The germline V gene has CDR1 DFQATT and CDR2 SNEGSKA (reference sequence). This CDR3 is built from 14 residues. V was clipped by 5 bases and J by 3 bases, with 16 bases between them. CDR3 residues: CSAPPTVRHTEAFF. CDR3 sequence (DNA): TGCAGTGCTCCCCCGACAGTACGACACACTGAAGCTTTCTTT.

This clone was seen many times. V is TRBV29-1 and J is TRBJ2-5; D is possibly TRBD2 (5 bases). CDR3 length: 12 residues. Germline V gives CDR1 SQVTM, CDR2 ANQGSEA. Trimming shortened V by 0 bases and J by 7 bases, and 9 bases separated the two germline ends. The CDR3 reads CSVEDLRATQYF. CDR3 DNA: TGCAGCGTTGAAGATCTGAGGGCGACCCAGTACTTC.

This clone occurred many times. V usage is TRBV5-6 and J usage is TRBJ1-6; TRBD1 agrees at 7 bases. CDR1 and CDR2 from the germline V gene are SGHDT and YYEEEE. The CDR3 has 15 amino acids. V was clipped by 4 bases and J by 11 bases; unmatched bases: 12. The DNA for the CDR3 is TGTGCCAGCAGCCTCCAAGGGGGCGAGGTGACACCCCTCCACTTT. Its translation is CASSLQGGEVTPLHF.

This clone was seen repeatedly, ten times or more. The chain joins TRBV9 to TRBJ2-1; D call uncertain. This CDR3 spans 12 amino acids. In germline, CDR1 is SGDLS, CDR2 YYNGEE. Trimming shortened V by 0 bases and J by 4 bases, and 2 bases separated the two germline ends. CDR3 DNA: TGTGCCAGCAGCGTAGCATACAATGAGCAGTTCTTC. This translates into CASSVAYNEQFF.

This clone was picked up many times. The gene calls are TRBV30 and TRBJ2-7; 11 positions match TRBD2. The CDR3 runs to 12 residues. Germline CDR1 GTSNPN, CDR2 SVGIG (reference sequence). The V segment lost 6 bases and the J segment 5 bases; nucleotides outside the gene matches: 3. For the CDR3, the DNA is TGTGCCTGTAGCGGGAGGGTTAACGAGCAGTACTTC. Translated: CACSGRVNEQYF.